This T cell receptor (beta chain) was profiled in a study of blood T cell repertoires in COVID-19. Overall study context: There were acute and convalescent COVID-19 samples, and they came from the United States, Italy and Spain. From T cells, B-cell-depleted T cells, or PBMCs came the material, which was cDNA or gDNA.

Per the study methods: Quantification of nucleated cells was approximated via reference gene primer amplification. Profiling relied on immunoSEQ multiplex PCR, and the TCRdb table lists in-frame clones only, not all of them. That table supplies the V and J calls and clone size; D and trimming were determined from the DNA. The sample carries 50,000 to 70,000 clones, 70% to 80% recorded once. The sample consisted of peripheral blood. The clonotype originates from a man aged 50 to 60 with active or convalescent COVID-19.

The CDR3 reads CASKGNTGGGDTQYF. CDR3 nucleotide sequence: TGCGCCAGCAAAGGGAATACAGGGGGAGGAGATACGCAGTATTTT. This chain joins TRBV5-1 and TRBJ2-3; the match to TRBD1 covers 8 bases. The CDR3 is made up of 15 amino acids. The germline gives CDR1 SGHRS, CDR2 YFSETQ. V gave up 6 bases and J gave up 5 bases; unmatched junction bases: 11.